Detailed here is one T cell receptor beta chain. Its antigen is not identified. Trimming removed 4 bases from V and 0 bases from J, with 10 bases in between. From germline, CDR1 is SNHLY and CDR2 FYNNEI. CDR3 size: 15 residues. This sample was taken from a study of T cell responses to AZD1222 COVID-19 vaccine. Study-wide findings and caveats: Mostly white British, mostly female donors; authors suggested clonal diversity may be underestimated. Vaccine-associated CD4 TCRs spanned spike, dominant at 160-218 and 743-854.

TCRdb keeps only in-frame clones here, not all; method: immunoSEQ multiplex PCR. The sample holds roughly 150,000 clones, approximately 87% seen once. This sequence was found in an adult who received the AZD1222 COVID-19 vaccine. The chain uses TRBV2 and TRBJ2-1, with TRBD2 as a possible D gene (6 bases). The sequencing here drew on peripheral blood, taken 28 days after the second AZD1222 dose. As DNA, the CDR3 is TGTGCCAGCAGTGCTGCGCGGGGCTCCTACAATGAGCAGTTCTTC. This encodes CASSAARGSYNEQFF.